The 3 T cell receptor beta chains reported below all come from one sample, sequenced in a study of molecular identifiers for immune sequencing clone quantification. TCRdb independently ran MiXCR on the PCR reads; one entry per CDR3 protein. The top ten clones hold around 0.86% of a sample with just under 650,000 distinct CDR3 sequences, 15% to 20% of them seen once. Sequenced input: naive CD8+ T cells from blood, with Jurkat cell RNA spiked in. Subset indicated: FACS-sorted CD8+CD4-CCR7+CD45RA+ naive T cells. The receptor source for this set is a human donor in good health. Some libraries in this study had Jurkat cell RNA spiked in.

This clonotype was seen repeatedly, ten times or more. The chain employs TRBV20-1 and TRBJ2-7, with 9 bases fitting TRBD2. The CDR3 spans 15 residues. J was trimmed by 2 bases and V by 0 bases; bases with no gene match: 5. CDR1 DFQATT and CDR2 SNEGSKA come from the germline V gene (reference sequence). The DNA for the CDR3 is TGCAGTGCTAGAGAAGTAGCGGGAGTACCCTACGAGCAGTACTTC. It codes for CSAREVAGVPYEQYF.

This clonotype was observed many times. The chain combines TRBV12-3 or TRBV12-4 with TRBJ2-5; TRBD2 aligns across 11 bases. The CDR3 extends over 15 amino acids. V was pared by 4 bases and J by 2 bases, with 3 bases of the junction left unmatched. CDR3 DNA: TGTGCCAGCAGTTCAAGACTAGCGGGGCAAGAGACCCAGTACTTC. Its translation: CASSSRLAGQETQYF.

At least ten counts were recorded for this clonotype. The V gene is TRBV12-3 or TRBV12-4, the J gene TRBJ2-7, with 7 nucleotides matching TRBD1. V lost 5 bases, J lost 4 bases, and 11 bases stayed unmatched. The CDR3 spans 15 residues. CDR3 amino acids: CASSLDRTGGYEQYF. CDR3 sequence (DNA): TGTGCCAGCAGTCTGGATCGGACAGGTGGATACGAGCAGTACTTC.